This TCR beta chain was profiled in a study of technical replicates of blood from several donors. Generated by immunoSEQ multiplex PCR, the TCRdb table keeps only in-frame clones and is missing some. The sample records about 83,000 clones, about 96% being singletons. Germline V gives CDR1 GTSNPN, CDR2 SVGIG (reference sequence). This CDR3 region has 13 residues. V was clipped by 1 base and J by 5 bases, with 11 bases between them. A remark on this clone: Other DNA sequences in this specimen translate into the identical CDR3.

Sequencing was done on a sample of T cells isolated from PBMCs. The chain combines TRBV30 with TRBJ1-1; tentatively, D is TRBD1 (6 bases). This sequence originates from a human donor in good health. This CDR3 is CAWSEQGWTEAFF. The CDR3 coding sequence is TGTGCCTGGAGTGAACAGGGCTGGACTGAAGCTTTCTTT.